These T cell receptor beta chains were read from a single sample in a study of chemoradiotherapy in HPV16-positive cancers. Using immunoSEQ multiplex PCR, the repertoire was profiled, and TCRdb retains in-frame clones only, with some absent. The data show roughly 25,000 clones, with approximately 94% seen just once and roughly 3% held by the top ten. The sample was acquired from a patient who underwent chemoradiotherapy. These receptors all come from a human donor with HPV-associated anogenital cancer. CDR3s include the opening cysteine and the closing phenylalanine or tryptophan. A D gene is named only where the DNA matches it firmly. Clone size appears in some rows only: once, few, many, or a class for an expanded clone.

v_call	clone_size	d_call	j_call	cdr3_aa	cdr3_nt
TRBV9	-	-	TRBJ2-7	CASSVVSNKFYEQYF	TGTGCCAGCAGCGTAGTGAGTAACAAATTTTACGAGCAGTACTTC
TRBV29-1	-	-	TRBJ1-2	CSALPLSSYGYTF	TGCAGCGCCCTTCCTCTAAGTAGCTATGGCTACACCTTC
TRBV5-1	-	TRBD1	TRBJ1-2	CASTLQGQAVALDGYTF	TGCGCCAGCACTCTACAGGGACAGGCTGTAGCCTTGGATGGCTACACCTTC
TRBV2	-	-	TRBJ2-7	CASSEYSYEQYF	TGTGCCAGCAGTGAATACAGCTACGAGCAGTACTTC
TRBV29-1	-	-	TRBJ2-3	CSVEVSATDTQYF	TGCAGCGTTGAGGTATCGGCCACAGATACGCAGTATTTT
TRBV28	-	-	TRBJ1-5	CASSRPGHLRQPQHF	TGTGCCAGCAGTCGACCGGGACATCTAAGGCAGCCCCAGCATTTT
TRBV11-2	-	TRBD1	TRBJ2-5	CASSSPRTGGWETQYF	TGTGCCAGCAGCTCCCCCCGGACAGGGGGCTGGGAGACCCAGTACTTC
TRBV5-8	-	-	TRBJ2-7	CASSLAPSSYEQYF	TGTGCCAGCAGCTTGGCGCCCAGCTCCTACGAGCAGTACTTC
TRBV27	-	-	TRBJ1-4	CASSPPAELNEKLFF	TGTGCCAGCAGTCCCCCGGCCGAATTAAATGAAAAACTGTTTTTT
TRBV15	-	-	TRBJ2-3	CATSSGARGEGDTQYF	TGTGCCACCAGCAGTGGGGCGAGGGGCGAGGGAGATACGCAGTATTTT
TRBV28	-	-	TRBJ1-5	CASMAYGGNQPQHF	TGTGCCAGCATGGCCTATGGGGGCAATCAGCCCCAGCATTTT
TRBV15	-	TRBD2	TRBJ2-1	CATSRGGGANNEQFF	TGTGCCACCAGCAGAGGCGGGGGGGCGAACAATGAGCAGTTCTTC
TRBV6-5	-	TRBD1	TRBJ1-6	CASSYDRGRNSPLHF	TGTGCCAGCAGTTACGACAGGGGGCGAAATTCACCCCTCCACTTT
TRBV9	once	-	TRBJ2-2	CASSSRMETGELFF	TGTGCCAGCAGCTCCCGAATGGAGACCGGGGAGCTGTTTTTT
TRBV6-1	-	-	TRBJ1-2	CASSGEGVYGYTF	TGTGCCAGCAGTGGGGAGGGGGTCTATGGCTACACCTTC
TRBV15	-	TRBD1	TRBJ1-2	CATSRKGQGVSPYPNYGYTF	TGTGCCACCAGCAGGAAAGGACAGGGGGTCTCCCCATATCCTAACTATGGCTACACCTTC
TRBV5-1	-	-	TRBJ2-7	CASSLETGPSYEQYF	TGCGCCAGCAGCTTGGAGACAGGCCCCTCCTACGAGCAGTACTTC
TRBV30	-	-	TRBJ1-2	CAWEGRGRNGYTF	TGTGCCTGGGAGGGACGGGGGAGGAATGGCTACACCTTC
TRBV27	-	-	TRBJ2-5	CASSLRRGGRETQYF	TGTGCCAGCAGTCTTCGTAGAGGGGGTAGGGAGACCCAGTACTTC
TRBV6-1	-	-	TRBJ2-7	CATRDGGDSYEQYF	TGTGCCACCCGGGACGGTGGAGACTCCTACGAGCAGTACTTC
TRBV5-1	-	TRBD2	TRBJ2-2	CASSLVSGGNTGELFF	TGCGCCAGCAGCTTGGTTAGCGGGGGAAACACCGGGGAGCTGTTTTTT
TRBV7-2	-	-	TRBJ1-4	CASSLVLAGPREKLFF	TGTGCCAGCAGCTTAGTATTAGCAGGGCCGCGAGAAAAACTGTTTTTT
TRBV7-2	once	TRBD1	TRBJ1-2	CASSSGQGTNYGYTF	TGTGCCAGCAGCTCGGGACAGGGAACAAACTATGGCTACACCTTC
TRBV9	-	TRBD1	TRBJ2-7	CASSVTGQGSYEQYF	TGTGCCAGCAGCGTAACCGGACAGGGGAGCTACGAGCAGTACTTC
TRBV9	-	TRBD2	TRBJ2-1	CASGGGGYNEQFF	TGTGCCAGCGGTGGCGGGGGCTACAATGAGCAGTTCTTC
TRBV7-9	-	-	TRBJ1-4	CASSLGDQEKLFF	TGTGCCAGCAGCTTAGGGGACCAGGAAAAACTGTTTTTT
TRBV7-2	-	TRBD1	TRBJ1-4	CASSRDRGNEKLFF	TGTGCCAGCAGCCGGGACAGGGGTAATGAAAAACTGTTTTTT
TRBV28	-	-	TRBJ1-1	CASSPGGRGAEAFF	TGTGCCAGCAGCCCCGGGGGTCGTGGGGCTGAAGCTTTCTTT
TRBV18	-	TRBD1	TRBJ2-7	CASSVRQGTYEQYF	TGTGCCAGCTCAGTGCGACAGGGGACCTACGAGCAGTACTTC
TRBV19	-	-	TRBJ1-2	CASSRGRTFESGYTF	TGTGCCAGTAGTAGAGGGCGGACATTCGAGTCCGGCTACACCTTC
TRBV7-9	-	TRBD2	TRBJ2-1	CASSLEGRAGRSYNEQFF	TGTGCCAGCAGCTTAGAGGGGCGAGCGGGGCGTTCCTACAATGAGCAGTTCTTC
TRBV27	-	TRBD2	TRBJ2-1	CASSPNPGRAGWNEQFF	TGTGCCAGCAGTCCAAACCCAGGGAGGGCCGGTTGGAATGAGCAGTTCTTC
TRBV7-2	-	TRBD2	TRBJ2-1	CASSLGRGGGSYNEQFF	TGTGCCAGCAGCCTCGGGCGGGGGGGCGGGTCCTACAATGAGCAGTTCTTC
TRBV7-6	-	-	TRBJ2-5	CASSPRGRQETQYF	TGTGCCAGCAGCCCGAGAGGGAGGCAAGAGACCCAGTACTTC
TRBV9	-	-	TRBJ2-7	CASSVELVGGPYEQYF	TGTGCCAGCAGCGTAGAACTCGTGGGGGGGCCCTACGAGCAGTACTTC
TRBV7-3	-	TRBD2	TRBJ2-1	CASSARSSGGLNEQFF	TGTGCCAGCAGCGCGCGGTCTAGCGGGGGCCTCAATGAGCAGTTCTTC
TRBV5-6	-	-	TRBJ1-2	CASSFREGSVGYTF	TGTGCCAGCAGCTTTAGGGAGGGGTCGGTGGGCTACACCTTC
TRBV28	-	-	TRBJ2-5	CASSLLDFSQETQYF	TGTGCCAGCAGCCTATTGGACTTTTCCCAAGAGACCCAGTACTTC
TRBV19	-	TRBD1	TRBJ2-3	CASTRDRAMDTQYF	TGTGCCAGTACCCGGGACAGGGCTATGGATACGCAGTATTTT
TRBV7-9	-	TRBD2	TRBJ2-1	CASSPPTSPSSYNEQFF	TGTGCCAGCAGCCCACCGACTAGCCCCAGCTCCTACAATGAGCAGTTCTTC
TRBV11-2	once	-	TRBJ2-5	CASSFSQEVSQYF	TGTGCCAGCAGCTTTAGCCAAGAAGTGTCACAGTACTTC
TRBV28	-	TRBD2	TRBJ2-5	CASSFLAGGPETQYF	TGTGCCAGCAGTTTTCTAGCGGGGGGGCCGGAGACCCAGTACTTC
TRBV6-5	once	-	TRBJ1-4	CASSPSGEKLFF	TGTGCCAGCAGCCCGTCTGGGGAAAAACTGTTTTTT
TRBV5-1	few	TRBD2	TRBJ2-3	CASSLGTSTDTQYF	TGCGCCAGCAGCTTGGGGACTAGTACAGATACGCAGTATTTT
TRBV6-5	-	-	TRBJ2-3	CASRAWSSTDTQYF	TGTGCCAGCAGGGCGTGGTCTAGCACAGATACGCAGTATTTT